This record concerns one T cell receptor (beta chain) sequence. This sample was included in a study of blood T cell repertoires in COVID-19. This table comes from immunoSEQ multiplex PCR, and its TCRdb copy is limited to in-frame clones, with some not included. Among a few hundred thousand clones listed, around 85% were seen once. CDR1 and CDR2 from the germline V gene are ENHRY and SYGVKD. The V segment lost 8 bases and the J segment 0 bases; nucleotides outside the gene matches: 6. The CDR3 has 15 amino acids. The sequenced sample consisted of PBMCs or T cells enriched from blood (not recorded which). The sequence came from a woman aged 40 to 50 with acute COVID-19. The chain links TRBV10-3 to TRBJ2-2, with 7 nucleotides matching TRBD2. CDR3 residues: CAIAGALSNTGELFF. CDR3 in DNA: TGTGCCATCGCGGGAGCCCTATCGAACACCGGGGAGCTGTTTTTT.